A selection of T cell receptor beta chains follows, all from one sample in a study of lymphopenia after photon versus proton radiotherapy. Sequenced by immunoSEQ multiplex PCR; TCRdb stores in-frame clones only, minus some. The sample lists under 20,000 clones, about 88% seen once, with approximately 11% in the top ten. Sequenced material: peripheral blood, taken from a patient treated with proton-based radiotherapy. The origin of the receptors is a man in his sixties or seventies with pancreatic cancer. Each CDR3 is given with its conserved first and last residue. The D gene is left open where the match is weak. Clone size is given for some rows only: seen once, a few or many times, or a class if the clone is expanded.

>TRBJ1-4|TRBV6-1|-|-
CASSEVAGRNEKLFF
TGTGCCAGCAGTGAAGTTGCAGGACGGAACGAAAAACTGTTTTTT
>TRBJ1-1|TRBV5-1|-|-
CASGDGGNTEAFF
TGCGCCAGTGGGGATGGGGGGAACACTGAAGCTTTCTTT
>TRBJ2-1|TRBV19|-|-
CASSPDLPGEQFF
TGTGCCAGTAGTCCAGATTTACCGGGTGAGCAGTTCTTC
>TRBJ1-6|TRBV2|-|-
CASSEPPPKGPYSPLHF
TGTGCCAGCAGTGAACCCCCGCCAAAGGGTCCTTATTCACCCCTCCACTTT
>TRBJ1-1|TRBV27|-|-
CASSLRGNLMNTEAFF
TGTGCCAGCAGTTTAAGGGGGAACCTAATGAACACTGAAGCTTTCTTT
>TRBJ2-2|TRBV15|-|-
CATSRVGTGELFF
TGTGCCACCAGCAGAGTAGGGACCGGGGAGCTGTTTTTT
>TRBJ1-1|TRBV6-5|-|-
CASRRTDMNTEAFF
TGTGCCAGCAGGCGGACAGACATGAACACTGAAGCTTTCTTT
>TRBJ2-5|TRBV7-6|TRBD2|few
CASSDRLAGIEQTQYF
TGTGCCAGCAGCGATAGACTAGCGGGGATTGAGCAGACCCAGTACTTC
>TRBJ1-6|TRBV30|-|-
CAWRKLPGLEINSPLHF
TGTGCCTGGAGAAAGCTCCCGGGCCTCGAAATTAATTCACCCCTCCACTTT
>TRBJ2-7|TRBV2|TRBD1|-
CASMLGTGLYEQYF
TGTGCCAGCATGCTCGGGACAGGGCTATACGAGCAGTACTTC
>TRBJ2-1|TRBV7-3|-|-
CASSSRLGDNEQFF
TGTGCCAGCAGCTCCCGGTTAGGGGACAATGAGCAGTTCTTC
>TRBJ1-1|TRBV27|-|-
CASSLARGTEAFF
TGTGCCAGCAGTTTGGCGAGGGGCACTGAAGCTTTCTTT
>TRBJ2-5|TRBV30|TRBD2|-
CAWSVKSSGEQETQYF
TGTGCCTGGAGTGTAAAGTCTAGCGGGGAGCAAGAGACCCAGTACTTC
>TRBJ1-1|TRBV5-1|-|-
CASSLSGRGFGTEAFF
TGCGCCAGCAGCTTGTCGGGAAGGGGGTTTGGCACTGAAGCTTTCTTT
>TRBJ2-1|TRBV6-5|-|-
CASRGRQSSYNEQFF
TGTGCCAGCAGGGGTCGACAGAGCTCCTACAATGAGCAGTTCTTC
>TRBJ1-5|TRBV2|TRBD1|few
CASRETGSNQPQHF
TGTGCCAGCAGGGAGACAGGGTCAAATCAGCCCCAGCATTTT
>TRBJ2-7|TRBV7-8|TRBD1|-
CASSRTGSSYEQYF
TGTGCCAGCAGCCGGACAGGGAGCTCCTACGAGCAGTACTTC
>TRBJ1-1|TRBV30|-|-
CACARRSLNTEAFF
TGTGCCTGTGCTAGGAGGTCCCTGAACACTGAAGCTTTCTTT
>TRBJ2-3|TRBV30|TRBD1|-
CAWSAEFPGQGGYF
TGTGCCTGGAGTGCCGAATTCCCGGGACAGGGGGGGTATTTT
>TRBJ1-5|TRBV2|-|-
CASSGTDSNQPQHF
TGTGCCAGCAGTGGGACAGATAGCAATCAGCCCCAGCATTTT
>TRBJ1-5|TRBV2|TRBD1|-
CASDRDRNQPQHF
TGTGCCAGCGACAGGGATCGCAATCAGCCCCAGCATTTT
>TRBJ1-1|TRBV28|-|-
CASSSLREAFF
TGTGCCAGCAGCTCCCTCCGTGAAGCTTTCTTT
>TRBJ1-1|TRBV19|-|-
CASNTIGPGTLSEAFF
TGTGCCAGTAACACTATAGGACCCGGGACATTGAGTGAAGCTTTCTTT
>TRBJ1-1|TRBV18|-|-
CASSPLGRAEAFF
TGTGCCAGCTCACCACTCGGAAGGGCTGAAGCTTTCTTT
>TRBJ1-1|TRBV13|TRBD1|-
CASSLGDRGQLTEAFF
TGTGCCAGCAGCTTAGGAGACAGGGGGCAACTCACTGAAGCTTTCTTT